This TCR beta chain derives from a study of T cell responses to AZD1222 COVID-19 vaccine. Study summary: Pooled samples include second doses given at about 4 or 12 weeks.

Findings and caveats of the study: Donors in the cohort were predominantly white British and more often female, and clonal diversity was possibly underestimated. Nearly half of spike-specific TCRs reportedly go after variant regions that carry no mutations.

This CDR3 contains 15 residues. Germline V gene data show CDR1 as MNHNS and CDR2 as SASEGT. Trimming removed 1 base at V and 1 base at J, with 5 bases between. TCRdb keeps only in-frame clones here, not all; method: immunoSEQ multiplex PCR. The data show 120,000 or so clones, with over 75% seen just once and around 5.6% held by the top ten. This clone has just a few counts. Its specificity is not known. This chain uses TRBV6-1 with TRBJ2-6; D gene ambiguous. The sequence was collected from an adult in good health. Sample: peripheral blood, taken on day 0 of AZD1222 vaccination. The CDR3 protein is CASSEEASGANVLTF. The CDR3 coding sequence is TGTGCCAGCAGTGAAGAAGCATCTGGGGCCAACGTCCTGACTTTC.